The 12 T cell receptor beta chains below all came from one sample that was sequenced in a study of shared clonotypes between healthy human individuals. This table comes from immunoSEQ multiplex PCR, and its TCRdb copy is limited to in-frame clones, with some not included. The sample records 550,000 to 850,000 clones, approximately 79% being singletons. The sequencing input was memory CD4+ T cells sorted from blood. The subset: CD45RA-negative fraction. Every receptor here comes from a woman aged 25 to 45 in good health.

DNA for the CDR3: TGTGCCAGCAGTGAAGGGTCGGGGGGACAGGGGAGGGAGGAGCAGTTCTTC. Amino acid sequence: CASSEGSGGQGREEQFF. The chain recombines TRBV25-1 with TRBJ2-1, with 10 bases that match TRBD1. The CDR3 covers 17 residues. The trim removed 2 bases at V and 10 bases at J, leaving 14 bases unmatched. The germline V gene has CDR1 MGHDK and CDR2 SYGVNS.

The chain has TRBV7-9 and TRBJ1-3, with D perhaps matching TRBD1 (5 bases). Trimming cost V 4 bases and J 0 bases, with 16 bases left between them. The germline V gene has CDR1 SEHNR and CDR2 FQNEAQ (reference sequence). CDR3 length: 17 residues. The CDR3 here is CASSSGVGGPSGNTIYF. CDR3 bases: TGTGCCAGCAGCTCGGGGGTTGGAGGGCCCTCTGGAAACACCATATATTTT.

The chain couples TRBV7-8 to TRBJ2-1; D ambiguous. V dropped 4 bases and J dropped 2 bases, with 21 bases sitting between them. The V gene's germline CDR1 is SGHVS and CDR2 FQNEAQ. This CDR3 contains 18 residues. The CDR3 DNA reads as TGTGCCAGCAGCTACCAACGGGCCCCTCCCCCCCCCTACAATGAGCAGTTCTTC. Protein sequence: CASSYQRAPPPPYNEQFF.

The V gene is TRBV18, the J gene TRBJ2-5; tentatively, D is TRBD1 (5 bases). The CDR3 is made up of 14 amino acids. Trimming removed 2 bases at V and 2 bases at J, with 9 bases between. The germline CDR1 and CDR2 sequences are KGHSH and LQKENI. CDR3 sequence reads: CASSPRQLQETQYF. The CDR3 DNA sequence: TGTGCCAGCTCACCAAGACAGCTTCAAGAGACCCAGTACTTC.

The V call is TRBV5-1, the J call TRBJ1-1, with no clear D. Germline CDR1 and CDR2: SGHRS and YFSETQ. The CDR3 is made up of 14 amino acids. Trimming pared 3 bases from V and 1 base from J, leaving 10 bases between. CDR3 sequence: CASSSRAANTEAFF. The CDR3 nucleotides are TGCGCCAGCAGCTCCCGGGCCGCGAACACTGAAGCTTTCTTT.

This chain uses TRBV6-5 with TRBJ2-7; D not resolved. CDR3 length: 12 amino acids. The V gene's germline CDR1 is MNHEY and CDR2 SVGAGI. Trimming pared 6 bases from V and 1 base from J, leaving 7 bases between. CDR3 amino acids: CASSQSSYEQYF. The CDR3 DNA sequence: TGTGCCAGCAGCCAAAGTTCCTACGAGCAGTACTTC.

CDR3 sequence reads: CASSVVRALGARDTFYEQYF. The CDR3 region has the DNA TGTGCCAGCAGCGTAGTTCGTGCGTTGGGGGCTCGGGACACCTTCTACGAGCAGTACTTC. V gene TRBV9 combines with J gene TRBJ2-7; weak D call: TRBD1 (6 bases). CDR1 and CDR2 (germline): SGDLS, YYNGEE. V lost 0 bases, J lost 3 bases, and 28 bases lay in between. CDR3 size: 20 residues.

This clone was counted only a few times. The V gene is TRBV11-2, the J gene TRBJ2-7, with TRBD2 identical over 10 bases. This CDR3 region has 16 residues. V lost 3 bases and J lost 5; bases outside the gene matches: 10. Per germline, CDR1 SGHAT and CDR2 FQNNGV. The CDR3 DNA reads TGTGCCAGCAGCTTGAGGAGCGGGAGGGCCTTCAACGAGCAGTACTTC. This gives the protein CASSLRSGRAFNEQYF.

The V gene is TRBV19, the J gene TRBJ2-1, with 13 nucleotides matching TRBD2. This CDR3 is 15 amino acids long. After removal of 6 bases from V and 9 bases from J, the junction contained 8 bases not matched to a gene. Germline CDR1 is LNHDA and CDR2 is SQIVND (reference sequence). CDR3 nucleotides: TGTGCCAGTAGCCCAAGGGGACTAGCGGGATTTGAGCAGTTCTTC. This codes for CASSPRGLAGFEQFF.

The rearrangement links TRBV5-1 to TRBJ2-1; D not certain. The CDR3 is made up of 13 amino acids. From germline, CDR1 is SGHRS and CDR2 YFSETQ. V lost 0 bases, J lost 6 bases, and 7 bases lay in between. The CDR3 reads CASSLATANEQFF. As DNA, the CDR3 is TGCGCCAGCAGCTTGGCAACAGCCAATGAGCAGTTCTTC.

This clone was found a few times. CDR3 residues: CASSQASGPDSYEQYF. The CDR3 nucleotides are TGCGCCAGCAGCCAAGCTAGCGGGCCTGATTCCTACGAGCAGTACTTC. The chain joins TRBV4-1 to TRBJ2-7, with 8 bases that match TRBD2. The CDR3 has 16 residues. V shed 1 base and J 1 base; nucleotides not matched to a gene: 6. CDR1 MGHRA and CDR2 YSYEKL come from the germline V gene.

J is TRBJ2-1 and V is TRBV5-1; no reliable D call. The V gene lost 0 bases and the J gene lost 3 bases, with 10 bases spanning the gap. CDR1 is SGHRS and CDR2 is YFSETQ in the germline V gene. The CDR3 contains 15 residues. This chain's CDR3 is CASSLDFPLYNEQFF. CDR3 coding DNA: TGCGCCAGCAGCTTGGACTTCCCCCTCTACAATGAGCAGTTCTTC.